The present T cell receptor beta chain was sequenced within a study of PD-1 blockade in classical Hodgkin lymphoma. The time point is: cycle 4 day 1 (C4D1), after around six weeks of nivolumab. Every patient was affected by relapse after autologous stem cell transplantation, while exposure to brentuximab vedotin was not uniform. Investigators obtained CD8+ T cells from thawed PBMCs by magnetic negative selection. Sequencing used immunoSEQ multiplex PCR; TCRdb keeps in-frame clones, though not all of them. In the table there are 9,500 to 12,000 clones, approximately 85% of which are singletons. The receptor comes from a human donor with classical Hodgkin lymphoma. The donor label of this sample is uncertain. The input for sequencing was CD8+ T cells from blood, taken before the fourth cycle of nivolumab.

CDR3 region: CASSPFSGPASDEQYF. As DNA, the CDR3 is TGCGCCAGCAGCCCGTTCTCGGGACCTGCATCTGACGAGCAGTACTTC. The V call is TRBV5-1, the J call TRBJ2-7, with D tentatively TRBD1 or TRBD2 (5 bases each). The germline gives CDR1 SGHRS, CDR2 YFSETQ. Trimming shortened V by 4 bases and J by 5 bases, and 22 bases separated the two germline ends. The CDR3 totals 16 residues.